This T cell receptor (beta chain) emerged from a study of blood T cell repertoires in COVID-19. Overall study: PBMCs, B-cell-depleted T cells, or T cells were the source of the cDNA or gDNA that made up the material.

The method was immunoSEQ multiplex PCR; TCRdb's version includes in-frame clones alone and lacks a portion of them. The table shows about 190,000 clones, with about 85% occurring only once. The germline V and J ends were trimmed by 0 bases and 7 bases, with 11 bases remaining between them. The germline CDR1 and CDR2 sequences are SGHRS and YFSETQ. This CDR3 has 15 amino acids. This clonotype was obtained from a human donor in a cohort sampled during active COVID-19. Sequenced material: peripheral blood. J is TRBJ1-6 and V is TRBV5-1, with D perhaps matching TRBD1 (6 bases). CDR3 nucleotides: TGCGCCAGCAGCTTGGGTCAACAGGGCAATTCACCCCTCCACTTT. Translating it yields CASSLGQQGNSPLHF.